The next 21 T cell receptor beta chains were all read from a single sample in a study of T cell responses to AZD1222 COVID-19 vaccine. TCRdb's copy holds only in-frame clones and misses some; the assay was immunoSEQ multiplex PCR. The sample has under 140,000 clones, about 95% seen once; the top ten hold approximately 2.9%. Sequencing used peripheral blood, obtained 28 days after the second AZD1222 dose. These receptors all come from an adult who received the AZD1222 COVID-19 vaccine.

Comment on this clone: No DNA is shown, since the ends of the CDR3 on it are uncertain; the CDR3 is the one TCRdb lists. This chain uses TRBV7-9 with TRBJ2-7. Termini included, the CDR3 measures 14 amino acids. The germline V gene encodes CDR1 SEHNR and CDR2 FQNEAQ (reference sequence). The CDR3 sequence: CASSTSGLSYEQYF.

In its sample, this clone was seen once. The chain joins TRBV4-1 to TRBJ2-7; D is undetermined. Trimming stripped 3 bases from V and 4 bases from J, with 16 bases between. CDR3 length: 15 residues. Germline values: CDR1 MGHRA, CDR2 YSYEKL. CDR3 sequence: CASSHASDFLYEQYF. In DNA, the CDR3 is TGCGCCAGCAGCCACGCTTCGGATTTTTTATACGAGCAGTACTTC.

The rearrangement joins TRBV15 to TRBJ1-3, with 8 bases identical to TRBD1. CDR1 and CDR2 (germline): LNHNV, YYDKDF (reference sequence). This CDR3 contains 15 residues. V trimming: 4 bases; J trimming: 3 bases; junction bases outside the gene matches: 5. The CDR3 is CATSTGGENGNTIYF. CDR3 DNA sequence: TGTGCCACCAGCACAGGGGGCGAAAATGGAAACACCATATATTTT.

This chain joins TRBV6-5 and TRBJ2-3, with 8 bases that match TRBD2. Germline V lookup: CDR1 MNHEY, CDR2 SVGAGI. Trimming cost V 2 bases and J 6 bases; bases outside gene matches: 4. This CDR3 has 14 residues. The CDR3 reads CASSYGSGSDTQYF. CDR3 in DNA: TGTGCCAGCAGTTACGGAAGCGGGAGTGATACGCAGTATTTT.

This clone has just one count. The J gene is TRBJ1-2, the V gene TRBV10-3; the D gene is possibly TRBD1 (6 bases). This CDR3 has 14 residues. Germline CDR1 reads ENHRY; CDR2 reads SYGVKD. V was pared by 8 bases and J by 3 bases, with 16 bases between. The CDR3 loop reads CAIHRGPGDYGYTF. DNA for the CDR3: TGTGCCATCCATCGGGGCCCAGGGGACTATGGCTACACCTTC.

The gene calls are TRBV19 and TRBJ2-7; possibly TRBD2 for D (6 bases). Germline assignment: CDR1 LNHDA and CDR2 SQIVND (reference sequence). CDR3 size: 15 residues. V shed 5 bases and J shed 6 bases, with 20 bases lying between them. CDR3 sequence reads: CASSRASSGLREQYF. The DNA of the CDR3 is TGTGCCAGTAGTCGCGCAAGTAGCGGTTTGCGCGAGCAGTACTTC.

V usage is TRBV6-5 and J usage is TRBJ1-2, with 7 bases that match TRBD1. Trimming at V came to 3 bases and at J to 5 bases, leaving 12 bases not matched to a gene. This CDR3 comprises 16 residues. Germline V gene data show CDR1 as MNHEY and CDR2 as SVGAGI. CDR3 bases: TGTGCCAGCAGTTATCCGTACGGGACAGCAGAATATGGCTACACCTTC. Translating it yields CASSYPYGTAEYGYTF.

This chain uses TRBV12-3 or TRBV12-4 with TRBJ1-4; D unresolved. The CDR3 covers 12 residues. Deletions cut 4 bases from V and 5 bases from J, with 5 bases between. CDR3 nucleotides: TGTGCCAGCAGTTCCGAGAATGAAAAACTGTTTTTT. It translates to CASSSENEKLFF.

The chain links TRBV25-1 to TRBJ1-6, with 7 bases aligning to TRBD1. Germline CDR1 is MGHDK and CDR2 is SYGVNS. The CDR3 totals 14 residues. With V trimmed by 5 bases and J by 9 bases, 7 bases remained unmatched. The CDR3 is CASSMTGTGSPLHF. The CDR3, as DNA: TGTGCCAGCAGTATGACAGGGACGGGTTCACCCCTCCACTTT.

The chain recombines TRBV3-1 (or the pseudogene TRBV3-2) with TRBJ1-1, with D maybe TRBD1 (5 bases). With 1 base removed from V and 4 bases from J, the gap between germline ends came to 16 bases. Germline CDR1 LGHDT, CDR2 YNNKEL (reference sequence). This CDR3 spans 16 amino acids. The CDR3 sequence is CASSQVIGGGSTEAFF. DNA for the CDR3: TGTGCCAGCAGCCAAGTCATTGGCGGGGGGTCCACTGAAGCTTTCTTT.

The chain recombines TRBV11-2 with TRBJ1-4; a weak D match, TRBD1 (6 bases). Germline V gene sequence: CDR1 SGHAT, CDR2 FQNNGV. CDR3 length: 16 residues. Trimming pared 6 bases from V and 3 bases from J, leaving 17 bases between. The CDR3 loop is CASRLDIGQSNEKLFF. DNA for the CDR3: TGTGCCAGCAGGCTAGACATCGGACAGTCTAATGAAAAACTGTTTTTT.

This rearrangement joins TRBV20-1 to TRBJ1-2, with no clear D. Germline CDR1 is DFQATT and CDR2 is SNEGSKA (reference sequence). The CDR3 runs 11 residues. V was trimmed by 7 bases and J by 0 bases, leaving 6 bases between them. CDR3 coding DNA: TGCAGTGGAGCCCCTAACTATGGCTACACCTTC. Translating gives CSGAPNYGYTF.

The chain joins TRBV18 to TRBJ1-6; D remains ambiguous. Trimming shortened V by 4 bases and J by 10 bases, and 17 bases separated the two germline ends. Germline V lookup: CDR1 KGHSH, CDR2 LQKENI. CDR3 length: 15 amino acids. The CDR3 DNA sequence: TGTGCCAGCTCACAAACGGCCCAATCGGAATCACCCCTCCACTTT. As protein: CASSQTAQSESPLHF.

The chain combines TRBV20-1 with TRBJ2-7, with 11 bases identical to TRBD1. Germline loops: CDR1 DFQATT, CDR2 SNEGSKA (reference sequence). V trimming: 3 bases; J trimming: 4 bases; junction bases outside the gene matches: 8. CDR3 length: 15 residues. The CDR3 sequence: CSASGQGAVGYEQYF. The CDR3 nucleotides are TGCAGTGCTAGTGGACAGGGGGCGGTTGGGTACGAGCAGTACTTC.

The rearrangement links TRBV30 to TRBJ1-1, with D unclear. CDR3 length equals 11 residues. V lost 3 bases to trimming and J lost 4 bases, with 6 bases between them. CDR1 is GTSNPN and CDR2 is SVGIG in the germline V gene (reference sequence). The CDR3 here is CAWSPGTEAFF. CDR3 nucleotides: TGTGCCTGGAGCCCGGGCACTGAAGCTTTCTTT.

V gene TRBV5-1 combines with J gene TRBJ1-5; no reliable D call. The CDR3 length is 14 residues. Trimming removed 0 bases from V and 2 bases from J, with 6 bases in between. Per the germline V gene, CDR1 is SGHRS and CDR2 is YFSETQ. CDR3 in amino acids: CASSLAGGNQPQHF. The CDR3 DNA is TGCGCCAGCAGCTTGGCCGGGGGCAATCAGCCCCAGCATTTT.

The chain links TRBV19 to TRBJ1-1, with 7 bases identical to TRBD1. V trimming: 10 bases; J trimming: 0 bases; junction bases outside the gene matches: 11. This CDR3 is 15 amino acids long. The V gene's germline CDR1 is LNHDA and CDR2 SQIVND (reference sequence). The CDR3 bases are TGTGCCACTCACAGGGGTGGCCCCATGAACACTGAAGCTTTCTTT. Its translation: CATHRGGPMNTEAFF.

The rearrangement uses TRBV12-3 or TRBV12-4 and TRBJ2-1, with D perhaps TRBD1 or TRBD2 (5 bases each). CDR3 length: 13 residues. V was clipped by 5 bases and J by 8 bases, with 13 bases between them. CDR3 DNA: TGTGCCAGCAGTCTCCTTTGGGGGTATGAGCAGTTCTTC. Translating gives CASSLLWGYEQFF.

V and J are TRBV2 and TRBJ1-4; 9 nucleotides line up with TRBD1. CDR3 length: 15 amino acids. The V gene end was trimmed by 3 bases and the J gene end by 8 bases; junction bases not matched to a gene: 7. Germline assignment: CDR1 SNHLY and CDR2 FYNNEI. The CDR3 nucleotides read TGTGCCAGCAGTGATATACCCGGACAGGGGGAAAAACTGTTTTTT. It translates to CASSDIPGQGEKLFF.

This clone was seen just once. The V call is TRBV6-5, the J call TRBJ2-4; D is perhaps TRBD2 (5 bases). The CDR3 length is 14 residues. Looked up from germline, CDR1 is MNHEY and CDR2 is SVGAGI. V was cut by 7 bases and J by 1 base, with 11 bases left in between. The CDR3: CASMLSGAKNIQYF. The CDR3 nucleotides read TGTGCCAGCATGCTGTCGGGGGCCAAAAACATTCAGTACTTC.

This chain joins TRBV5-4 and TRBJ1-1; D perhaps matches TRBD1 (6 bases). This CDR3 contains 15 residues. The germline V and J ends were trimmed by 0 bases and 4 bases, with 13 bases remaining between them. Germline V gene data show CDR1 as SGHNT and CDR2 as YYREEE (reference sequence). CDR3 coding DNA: TGTGCCAGCAGCTTGGGGGCAGGGGAGGGCACTGAAGCTTTCTTT. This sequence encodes CASSLGAGEGTEAFF.